This T cell receptor (beta chain) comes out of a study of cytomegalovirus exposure and HLA in healthy donors. About the research overall: About 179 million T cells yielded 117 million unique TCR beta sequences in earlier analysis.

General study findings and limits: With later analysis, a missense DCLRE1C variant became linked to TCR beta V- and J-gene trimming. No immune exposure information besides CMV serostatus was available.

The PCR made use of 60 Vbeta and 13 Jbeta primers. Sequencing was performed with immunoSEQ multiplex PCR; in TCRdb, only in-frame clones are kept and a portion is missing. This sample has more than 85,000 clones; 77% occur once, and the top ten carry 9.6%. Whereas donors were nominally healthy upon sampling, unrecorded immune exposures were probable. To note about this clone: Its antigen remains unidentified. The sample has other DNA sequences that encode this CDR3 too.

Trimming took 0 bases from V and 2 from J; bases not matched to a gene: 24. CDR3 length equals 24 residues. The germline CDR1 and CDR2 sequences are SGHTA and FQGTGA. The chain joins TRBV7-3 to TRBJ2-7; 14 bases are a match to TRBD2. The receptor was isolated from a male donor in good health and CMV-seropositive. The sequencing sample was made of PBMCs. CDR3 in amino acids: CASSLTWLTREGGATSGRAYEQYF. The CDR3 region has the DNA TGTGCCAGCAGCTTAACTTGGCTCACAAGGGAAGGGGGCGCGACTAGCGGGAGGGCCTACGAGCAGTACTTC. Complete variable domain (other parts from reference TRBV7-3 and TRBJ2-7): GAGVSQTPSNKVTEKGKYVELRCDPISGHTALYWYRQSLGQGPEFLIYFQGTGAADDSGLPNDRFFAVRPEGSVSTLKIQRTERGDSAVYLCASSLTWLTREGGATSGRAYEQYFGPGTRLTVT.